This entry concerns a single T cell receptor beta chain. Its antigen is unidentified. This record belongs to a study of cytomegalovirus exposure and HLA in healthy donors. Primers: 60 Vbeta forward and 13 Jbeta reverse. The protocol was immunoSEQ multiplex PCR, while the TCRdb copy is restricted to in-frame clones and leaves out a portion. The table shows 75,000 to 85,000 clones, with around 81% occurring only once. The junction had 1 base not matched to a gene; V was cut back by 6 bases and J by 4 bases. Per germline, CDR1 LGHNT and CDR2 FRNRAP. This CDR3 comprises 14 residues. The study's findings and limits: There were some V segments, including TRBV6-2 and TRBV6-3, excluded as indistinguishable. HLA alleles were associated with 16,951 TCR beta sequences in a later analysis at 0.05 false discovery rate. In an earlier analysis, about 87% or about 30%: the productive usage of most TCR beta V segments.

The specimen sequenced was PBMCs. The chain combines TRBV12-5 with TRBJ2-1, with TRBD2 identical over 12 bases. This clonotype was obtained from a male donor in good health and CMV-seronegative. The CDR3 reads CASGTSGGYNEQFF. The CDR3 nucleotides are TGTGCTAGTGGCACTAGCGGGGGGTACAATGAGCAGTTCTTC.